This T cell receptor (beta chain) emerged from a study of T cell responses to AZD1222 COVID-19 vaccine. Study context: Second-dose intervals of approximately 4 or approximately 12 weeks were pooled. Findings and caveats of the study: Spike-wide coverage was observed for vaccine-associated CD4 TCRs, with dominant responses at 160-218 and 743-854. Two doses of AZD1222 preceded a rise in Spike-specific TCR breadth and depth. White British donors predominated, females outnumbered males, and clonal diversity was possibly underestimated.

In the case of this clone: Its antigen is currently unknown.

Germline CDR1 is SGHTA and CDR2 is FQGNSA. This CDR3 region has 14 residues. The V end lost 7 bases, the J end lost 2 bases, and 9 bases lay between the germline ends. Assay: immunoSEQ multiplex PCR; the TCRdb copy retains only in-frame clones and omits some. The sample gives some 88,000 clones, about 90% of which show up once; roughly 5.4% is in the top ten. V and J are TRBV7-2 and TRBJ2-6; D is possibly TRBD2 (6 bases). This TCR was sampled from an adult in good health. This specimen was peripheral blood, taken on day 0 of AZD1222 vaccination. CDR3 protein: CASNTGAGANVLTF. The CDR3, as DNA: TGTGCCAGCAACACGGGGGCTGGGGCCAACGTCCTGACTTTC.